The T cell receptor (beta chain) described here comes from a study of T cells in Graves' hyperthyroidism and ophthalmopathy. Study overall: Peripheral blood was acquired at first diagnosis, ahead of any therapy whatsoever. Study-wide findings and caveats: Also found in blood were most expanded thyroid clonotypes above 0.001.

Amplification of TCR beta CDR3 regions was performed using RNA transcripts as template. With the HTBI primer set, the TCR CDR3 went through a first round of RT-PCR. TCRdb analysed the multiplex PCR reads with MiXCR anew, one entry per CDR3 protein. The sample has 350,000 or so distinct CDR3 sequences; 15% to 20% are singletons. This CDR3 has 14 residues. V lost 7 bases and J 4 bases, leaving 16 bases between the germline ends. Diagnostic assessment was based on clinical symptoms, serum thyroxine and TRAb, thyroid ultrasound and orbital computed tomography. PBMCs were sourced from approximately 9.3 ml fresh peripheral blood. With respect to this clonotype: Its antigen is undetermined.

The specimen was blood. The source of this sequence is a woman aged 40-49 years with Graves' ophthalmopathy. The chain is built from TRBV12-3 or TRBV12-4 and TRBJ2-5, with D unclear. This CDR3 is CASKPNHSGETQYF. DNA of the CDR3: TGTGCCAGCAAACCCAATCATTCGGGAGAGACCCAGTACTTC.